Shown below are 18 T cell receptor beta chains from a single sample sequenced in a study of T cell responses to AZD1222 COVID-19 vaccine. TCRdb's copy holds only in-frame clones and misses some; the assay was immunoSEQ multiplex PCR. The table lists 75,000 to 100,000 clones, more than 90% of them singletons. The sequencing here drew on peripheral blood, taken on day 0 of AZD1222 vaccination. The receptors shown here come from an adult in good health.

The V call is TRBV6-5, the J call TRBJ1-5; unclear D gene. Germline assignment: CDR1 MNHEY and CDR2 SVGAGI. The CDR3 extends over 11 amino acids. V lost 8 bases and J 1 base, leaving 3 bases between the germline ends. The CDR3 loop reads CASSSNQPQHF. CDR3 DNA sequence: TGTGCCAGCTCAAGCAATCAGCCCCAGCATTTT.

The V and J genes are TRBV30 and TRBJ1-3; D may be TRBD1 (6 bases). Germline CDR1 and CDR2: GTSNPN and SVGIG (reference sequence). V lost 3 bases to trimming and J lost 0 bases, with 9 bases between them. The CDR3 is 14 residues long. For the CDR3, the DNA is TGTGCCTGGAGCGGACAGAGCTCTGGAAACACCATATATTTT. It specifies CAWSGQSSGNTIYF.

The V gene is TRBV29-1, the J gene TRBJ1-1, with D unresolved. CDR3 length: 10 residues. Germline CDR1 reads SQVTM; CDR2 reads ANQGSEA. Trimming took off 7 bases at V and 3 bases at J, with 6 bases between the two ends. CDR3 sequence (DNA): TGCAGCGCGGAACACACTGAAGCTTTCTTT. Translated: CSAEHTEAFF.

V usage is TRBV21-1 and J usage is TRBJ1-6; the table calls TRBD1, which could not be checked here. TRBV21-1 is a recognized pseudogene. The CDR3 runs to 12 residues. For the CDR3, the DNA is TGTGCCAGCAGCAAAGGGGGCTCACCCCTCCACTTT. Translation: CASSKGGSPLHF.

The gene calls are TRBV5-6 and TRBJ1-1; D gene unclear. This CDR3 is 14 amino acids long. V shed 3 bases and J shed 0 bases, with 9 bases lying between them. Germline V lookup: CDR1 SGHDT, CDR2 YYEEEE. CDR3 in amino acids: CASSYGVMNTEAFF. The CDR3 DNA reads TGTGCCAGCAGCTACGGGGTCATGAACACTGAAGCTTTCTTT.

This clone was seen only once. V and J are TRBV14 and TRBJ1-2; D call uncertain. The germline V gene encodes CDR1 SGHDN and CDR2 FVKESK. Trimming shortened V by 3 bases and J by 3 bases, and 5 bases separated the two germline ends. The CDR3 has 12 residues. CDR3 protein: CASSQGYYGYTF. The DNA of the CDR3 is TGTGCCAGCAGCCAGGGGTACTATGGCTACACCTTC.

This clone appeared once. The J gene is TRBJ2-7, the V gene TRBV20-1; 7 bases fit TRBD2. The CDR3 has 14 amino acids. The germline CDR1 and CDR2 sequences are DFQATT and SNEGSKA (reference sequence). J was trimmed by 2 bases and V by 3 bases; bases with no gene match: 7. The CDR3 spells CSASQWTSAYEQYF. In DNA, the CDR3 is TGCAGTGCTAGTCAATGGACTAGTGCCTACGAGCAGTACTTC.

This clone was seen a single time. The J gene is TRBJ2-1, the V gene TRBV2; possibly TRBD1 or TRBD2 for D (5 bases each). Trimming stripped 8 bases from V and 9 bases from J, with 11 bases between. The V gene's germline CDR1 is SNHLY and CDR2 FYNNEI. The CDR3 is made up of 11 amino acids. The CDR3: CASGTGGEQFF. The CDR3 region has the DNA TGTGCCAGCGGGACCGGCGGTGAGCAGTTCTTC.

The chain recombines TRBV29-1 with TRBJ2-5; no clear D. The CDR3 has 11 amino acids. V shed 3 bases and J shed 3 bases, with 5 bases lying between them. CDR1 and CDR2 from the germline V gene are SQVTM and ANQGSEA. CDR3 coding DNA: TGCAGCGTTGAGCGGAAAGAGACCCAGTACTTC. Translated, it gives CSVERKETQYF.

This chain connects TRBV15 to TRBJ2-1, with 11 bases aligning to TRBD2. J was trimmed by 5 bases and V by 0 bases; bases with no gene match: 9. Germline V gene sequence: CDR1 LNHNV, CDR2 YYDKDF (reference sequence). The CDR3 totals 18 residues. CDR3 DNA sequence: TGTGCCACCAGCAGAGATAGCGGGGGGGTCTTTAATGACAATGAGCAGTTCTTC. It codes for CATSRDSGGVFNDNEQFF.

The gene calls are TRBV19 and TRBJ2-6, with a weak D call TRBD1 (6 bases). The CDR3 consists of 15 residues. Germline CDR1 LNHDA, CDR2 SQIVND (reference sequence). V lost 3 bases and J 3 bases, leaving 9 bases between the germline ends. CDR3 nucleotides: TGTGCCAGTAGTATTCAGGGGAGTGGGGCCAACGTCCTGACTTTC. It is translated as CASSIQGSGANVLTF.

The chain combines TRBV4-3 with TRBJ2-1; D is perhaps TRBD1 (6 bases). The CDR3 covers 15 residues. Germline V gives CDR1 LGHNA, CDR2 YSLEER. Trimming stripped 5 bases from V and 1 base from J, with 12 bases between. The DNA of the CDR3 is TGCGCCAGCAGCTACAAGCAGGGGTCCTACAATGAGCAGTTCTTC. Protein product: CASSYKQGSYNEQFF.

V gene TRBV2 combines with J gene TRBJ1-5; 8 bases align to TRBD1. Looked up from germline, CDR1 is SNHLY and CDR2 is FYNNEI. After removal of 5 bases from V and 3 bases from J, the junction contained 3 bases not matched to a gene. There are 14 residues in the CDR3. The DNA for the CDR3 is TGTGCCAGCAGTATACAGGGGGACAATCAGCCCCAGCATTTT. This translates into CASSIQGDNQPQHF.

The chain is built from TRBV6-1 and TRBJ1-5, with D unresolved. V was trimmed by 2 bases and J by 5 bases, leaving 13 bases between them. Per the germline V gene, CDR1 is MNHNS and CDR2 is SASEGT. The CDR3 contains 15 residues. In DNA form, the CDR3 reads TGTGCCAGCAGTGAAACTCCCGGTGCCTATCAGCCCCAGCATTTT. Amino acids: CASSETPGAYQPQHF.

The genes are TRBV10-3 and TRBJ1-2; the match to TRBD1 covers 7 bases. This CDR3 has 13 amino acids. CDR1 and CDR2 from the germline V gene are ENHRY and SYGVKD. Trimming at V came to 11 bases and at J to 4 bases, leaving 10 bases not matched to a gene. The CDR3 sequence: CALSSRGGYGYTF. As DNA, the CDR3 is TGTGCCTTATCAAGCAGGGGGGGCTATGGCTACACCTTC.

This clone has just a few counts. The chain carries TRBV21-1 and TRBJ1-1; TRBD1, the table's D call, lacks a check against the DNA. TRBV21-1 is an annotated pseudogene. The CDR3 covers 16 residues. The CDR3 sequence: CASSLRWTGGVSEAFF. The CDR3, as DNA: TGTGCCAGCAGCCTGAGGTGGACAGGGGGGGTGTCTGAAGCTTTCTTT.

The genes are TRBV20-1 and TRBJ2-1; TRBD2 aligns across 14 bases. The CDR3 consists of 16 residues. The ends lost 3 bases at V and 8 bases at J; junction bases unmatched: 9. The V gene's germline CDR1 is DFQATT and CDR2 SNEGSKA (reference sequence). CDR3 in DNA: TGCAGTGCTAGTCCCAGGACTAGCGGGAGGATCTATGAGCAGTTCTTC. It yields the protein CSASPRTSGRIYEQFF.

The chain has TRBV15 and TRBJ1-1; no reliable D call. Trimming stripped 9 bases from V and 2 bases from J, with 10 bases between. The CDR3 has 12 amino acids. Germline V lookup: CDR1 LNHNV, CDR2 YYDKDF (reference sequence). The CDR3 protein is CATRALNTEAFF. The CDR3 DNA follows: TGTGCCACACGGGCCCTAAACACTGAAGCTTTCTTT.